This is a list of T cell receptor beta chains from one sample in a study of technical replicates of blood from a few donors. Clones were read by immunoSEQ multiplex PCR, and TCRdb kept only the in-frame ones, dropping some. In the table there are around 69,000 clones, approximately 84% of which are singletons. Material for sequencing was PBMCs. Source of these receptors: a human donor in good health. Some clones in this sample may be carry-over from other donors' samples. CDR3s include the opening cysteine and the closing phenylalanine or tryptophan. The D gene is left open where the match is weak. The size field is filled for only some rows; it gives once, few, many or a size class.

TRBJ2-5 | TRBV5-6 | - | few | TGTGCCACTCTTCGGGCAGGGCGACAAGAGACCCAGTACTTC | CATLRAGRQETQYF
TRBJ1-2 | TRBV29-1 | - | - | TGCAGCGTGGCGGGCGGTAACTATGGCTACACCTTC | CSVAGGNYGYTF
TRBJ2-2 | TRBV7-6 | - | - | TGTGCCAGCAGCTTAGGTCTTCGCGGCACCGGGGAGCTGTTTTTT | CASSLGLRGTGELFF
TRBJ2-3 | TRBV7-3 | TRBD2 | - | TGTGCCAGCAGCCCTAGCGGGGGCACAGATACGCAGTATTTT | CASSPSGGTDTQYF
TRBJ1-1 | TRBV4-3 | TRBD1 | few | TGCGCCAGCAGCTCACAGTACAGGGGAGCGAACACTGAAGCTTTCTTT | CASSSQYRGANTEAFF
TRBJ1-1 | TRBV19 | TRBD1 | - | TGTGCCAGTACCCAGGGGGCTATTGAAGCTTTCTTT | CASTQGAIEAFF
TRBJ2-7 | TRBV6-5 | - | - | TGTGCCAGCAGTTTCAGAATGTTTCCGGCGGGGGAGCAGTACTTC | CASSFRMFPAGEQYF
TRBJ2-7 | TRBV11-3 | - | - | TGTGCCAGCAGTTCTGGACAATCCTACGAGCAGTACTTC | CASSSGQSYEQYF
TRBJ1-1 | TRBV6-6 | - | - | TGTGCCAGTGAGTTTGGCACTGAAGCTTTCTTT | CASEFGTEAFF
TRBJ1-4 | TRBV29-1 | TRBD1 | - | TGCAGCGCCGAATCAGGGGGAGGTGAAAAACTGTTTTTT | CSAESGGGEKLFF
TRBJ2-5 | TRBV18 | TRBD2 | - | TGTGCCAGCTCACCGGGGACTAGCGGGAGTGAGACCCAGTACTTC | CASSPGTSGSETQYF
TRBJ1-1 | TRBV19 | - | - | TGTGCCAGTAGTATTTCCCGGTCATCTGAAGCTTTCTTT | CASSISRSSEAFF
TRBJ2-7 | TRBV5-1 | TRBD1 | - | TGCGCCAGCAGACCTCCCGGGACAGGGGGTGGCGAGCAGTACTTC | CASRPPGTGGGEQYF
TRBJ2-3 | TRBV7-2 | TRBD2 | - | TGTGCCAGCAGCTCCAGGCGGGGGGTCACAGATACGCAGTATTTT | CASSSRRGVTDTQYF
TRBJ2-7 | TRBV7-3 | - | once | TGTGCCAGCAGCGAAGCACTAGGCCCCTACGAGCAGTACTTC | CASSEALGPYEQYF
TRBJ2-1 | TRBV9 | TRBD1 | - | TGTGCCAGCAGCGTAGGTTTCCGGGGACAGGGCTACAATGAGCAGTTCTTC | CASSVGFRGQGYNEQFF
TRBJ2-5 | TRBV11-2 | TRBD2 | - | TGTGCCAGCAGCTTAGGTCAGAACGGGGGGGCCCGAGAGACCCAGTACTTC | CASSLGQNGGARETQYF
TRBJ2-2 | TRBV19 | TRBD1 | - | TGTGCCAGTAGTACGCCGACAGGGACGGGCACCGGGGAGCTGTTTTTT | CASSTPTGTGTGELFF
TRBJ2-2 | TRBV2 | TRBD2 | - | TGTGCCAGCAGACGAGGGGAGGGCGGGGAGCTGTTTTTT | CASRRGEGGELFF
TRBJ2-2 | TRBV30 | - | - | TGTGCCTGGAGGAAGCGGGACACCGGGGAGCTGTTTTTT | CAWRKRDTGELFF
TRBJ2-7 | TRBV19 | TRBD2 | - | TGTGCCAGTAGTATAGCACTAGCGGGAGTACACGAGCAGTACTTC | CASSIALAGVHEQYF
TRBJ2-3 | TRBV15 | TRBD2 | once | TGTGCCACCAGCCCTAGCGGGGATACGCAGTATTTT | CATSPSGDTQYF
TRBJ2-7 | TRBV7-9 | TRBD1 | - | TGTGCCAGCAGCTTAAACATCGTCGGGACAGGGGACTACGAGCAGTACTTC | CASSLNIVGTGDYEQYF
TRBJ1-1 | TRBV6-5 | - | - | TGTGCCAGCCGCCGGGGGACTGAAGCTTTCTTT | CASRRGTEAFF
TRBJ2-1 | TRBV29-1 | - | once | TGCAGCGTGGTTGAGGACAGACACAATGAGCAGTTCTTC | CSVVEDRHNEQFF
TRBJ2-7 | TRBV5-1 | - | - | TGCGCCAGCAGCCTCGGGAACACCGAGCAGTACTTC | CASSLGNTEQYF
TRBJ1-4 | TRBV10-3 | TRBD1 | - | TGTGCCATCAGCCTGACAGGGGGTAGTGGGGAACTGTTTTTT | CAISLTGGSGELFF
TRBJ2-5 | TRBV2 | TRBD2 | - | TGTGCCAGCATATGGCGGGAGACCGAGGCGACCCAGTACTTC | CASIWRETEATQYF
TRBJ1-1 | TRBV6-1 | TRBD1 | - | TGTGCCAGCAGCCAAAACAGGGGAGTCGGCACTGAAGCTTTCTTT | CASSQNRGVGTEAFF
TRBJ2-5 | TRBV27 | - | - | TGTGCCAGCAGTTTAGCCCGCAGGGGATACGAGACCCAGTACTTC | CASSLARRGYETQYF
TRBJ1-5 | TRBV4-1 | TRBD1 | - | TGCGCCAGCAGCCAAGCCTACAGGGGAGATAGCAATCAGCCCCAGCATTTT | CASSQAYRGDSNQPQHF
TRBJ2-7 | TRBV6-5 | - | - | TGTGCCAGCAGTATACAGGTTTCCTACGAGCAGTACTTC | CASSIQVSYEQYF
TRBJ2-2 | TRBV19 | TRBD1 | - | TGTGCCAGTAGCCATAGTCCTGGACAGGGCGTCGCCGGGGAGCTGTTTTTT | CASSHSPGQGVAGELFF
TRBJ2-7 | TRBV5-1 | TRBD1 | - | TGCGCCAGCAGCTTGGAACAGGGGCCCTACGAGCAGTACTTC | CASSLEQGPYEQYF
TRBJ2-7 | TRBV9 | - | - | TGTGCCAGCAGCCCCCCTTCTAGGGAGCAGTACTTC | CASSPPSREQYF
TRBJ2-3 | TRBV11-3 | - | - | TGTGCCAGCAGCCCCGACTCCCAACAAGATACGCAGTATTTT | CASSPDSQQDTQYF
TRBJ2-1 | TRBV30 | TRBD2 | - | TGTGCCTGGAGAACCTGGACTAGCGGAGCCTACAATGAGCAGTTCTTC | CAWRTWTSGAYNEQFF
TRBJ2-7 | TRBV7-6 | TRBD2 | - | TGTGCCAGCAGCCGACTAGCGGGGGCGGTCTACGAGCAGTACTTC | CASSRLAGAVYEQYF
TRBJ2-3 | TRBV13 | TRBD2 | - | TGTGCCAGCAGCCTGATTAGCGGGGGGACCACAGATACGCAGTATTTT | CASSLISGGTTDTQYF
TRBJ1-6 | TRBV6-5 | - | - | TGTGCCAGCAGTACCTCGGGGGGTTCACCCCTCCACTTT | CASSTSGGSPLHF
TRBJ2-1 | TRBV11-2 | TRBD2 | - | TGTGCCAGCAGCCTACGACTAGCGGGTGTATCCTACAATGAGCAGTTCTTC | CASSLRLAGVSYNEQFF
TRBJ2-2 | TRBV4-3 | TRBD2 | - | TGCGCCAGCAGCCAAGATCGGGGGGTACGGCCGAACACCGGGGAGCTGTTTTTT | CASSQDRGVRPNTGELFF
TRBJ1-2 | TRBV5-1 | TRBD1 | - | TGCGCCAGCAGCTTTACAGGGGGCGGGGATGGCTACACCTTC | CASSFTGGGDGYTF
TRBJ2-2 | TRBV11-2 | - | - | TGTGCCAGCAGGCCTAGCGTTGGCGGGGAGCTGTTTTTT | CASRPSVGGELFF
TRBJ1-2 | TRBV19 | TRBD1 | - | TGTGCCAGTACTTTCGGACAGGGCGGCTATGGCTACACCTTC | CASTFGQGGYGYTF
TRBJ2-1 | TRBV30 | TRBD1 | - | TGTGCCTGGACAGGGGGCAATGAGCAGTTCTTC | CAWTGGNEQFF
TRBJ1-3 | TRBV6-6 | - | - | TGTGCCAGCAGTTACTCGACTTCGGGGTCTGGAAACACCATATATTTT | CASSYSTSGSGNTIYF
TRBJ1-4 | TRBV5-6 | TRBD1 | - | TGTGCCAGCAGCTTGTCCGGGACAGGGTGGAAACTGTTTTTT | CASSLSGTGWKLFF
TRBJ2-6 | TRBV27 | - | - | TGTGCCAGCAGACAAAAACAGGAATCTGGGGCCAACGTCCTGACTTTC | CASRQKQESGANVLTF
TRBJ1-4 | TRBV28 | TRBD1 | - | TGTGCCAGCAGTCTAGGGGACAGATCTACGGATGAAAAACTGTTTTTT | CASSLGDRSTDEKLFF
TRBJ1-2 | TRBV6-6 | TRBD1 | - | TGTGCCAGCAGTTATTCCACAGGGGAAGGTGGCTACACCTTC | CASSYSTGEGGYTF
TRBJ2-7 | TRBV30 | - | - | TGTGCCTGGAGTGTCTCTTTCGAGCAGTACTTC | CAWSVSFEQYF
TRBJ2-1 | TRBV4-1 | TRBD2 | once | TGCGCCAGCAGCCGGCTAGCGGGGGGTAGCTCCTACAATGAGCAGTTCTTC | CASSRLAGGSSYNEQFF
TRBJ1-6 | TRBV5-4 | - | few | TGTGCCAGCAGCTTACAGAGCTCCTATAATTCACCCCTCCACTTT | CASSLQSSYNSPLHF
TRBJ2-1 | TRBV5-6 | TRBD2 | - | TGTGCCAGCAGCCCAGGGGTAGCGGGAGTTTGGAATGAGCAGTTCTTC | CASSPGVAGVWNEQFF
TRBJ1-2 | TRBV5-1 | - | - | TGCGCCAGCAGCAGGAAGGTGGAGGATGGCTACACCTTC | CASSRKVEDGYTF